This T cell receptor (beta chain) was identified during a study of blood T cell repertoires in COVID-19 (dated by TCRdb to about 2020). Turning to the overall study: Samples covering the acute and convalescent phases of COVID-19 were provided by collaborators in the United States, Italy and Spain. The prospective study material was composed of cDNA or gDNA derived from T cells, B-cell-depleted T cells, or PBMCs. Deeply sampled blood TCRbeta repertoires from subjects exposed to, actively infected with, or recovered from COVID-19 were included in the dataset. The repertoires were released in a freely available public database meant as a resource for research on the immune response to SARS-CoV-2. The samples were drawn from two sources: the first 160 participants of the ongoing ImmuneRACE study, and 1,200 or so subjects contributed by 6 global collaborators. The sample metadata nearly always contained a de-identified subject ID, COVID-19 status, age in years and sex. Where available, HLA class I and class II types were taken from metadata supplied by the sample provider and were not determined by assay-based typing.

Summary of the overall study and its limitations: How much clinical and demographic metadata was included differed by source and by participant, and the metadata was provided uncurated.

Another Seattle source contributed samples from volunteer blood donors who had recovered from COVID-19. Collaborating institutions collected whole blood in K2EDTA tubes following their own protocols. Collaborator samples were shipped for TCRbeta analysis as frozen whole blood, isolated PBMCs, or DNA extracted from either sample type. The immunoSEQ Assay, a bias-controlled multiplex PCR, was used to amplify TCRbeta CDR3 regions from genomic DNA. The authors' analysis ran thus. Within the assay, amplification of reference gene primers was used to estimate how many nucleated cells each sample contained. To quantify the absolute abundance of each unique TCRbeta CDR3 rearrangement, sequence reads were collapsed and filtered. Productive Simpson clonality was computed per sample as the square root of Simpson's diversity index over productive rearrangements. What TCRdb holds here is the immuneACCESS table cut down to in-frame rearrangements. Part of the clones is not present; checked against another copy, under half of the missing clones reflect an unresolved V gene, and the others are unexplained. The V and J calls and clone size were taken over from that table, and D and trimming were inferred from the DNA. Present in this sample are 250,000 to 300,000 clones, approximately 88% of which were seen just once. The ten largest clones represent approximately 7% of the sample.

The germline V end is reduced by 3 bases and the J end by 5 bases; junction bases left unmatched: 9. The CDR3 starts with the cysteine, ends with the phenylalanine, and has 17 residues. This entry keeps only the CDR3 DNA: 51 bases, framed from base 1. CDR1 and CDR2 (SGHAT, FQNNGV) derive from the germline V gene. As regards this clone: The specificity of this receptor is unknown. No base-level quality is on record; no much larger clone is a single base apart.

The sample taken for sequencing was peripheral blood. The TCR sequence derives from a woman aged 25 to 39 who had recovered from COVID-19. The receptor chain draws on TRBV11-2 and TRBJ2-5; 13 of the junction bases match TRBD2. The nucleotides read TGTGCCAGCAGCTTGGCCGTACTAGCGGGGGGGCGGGAGACCCAGTACTTC. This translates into CASSLAVLAGGRETQYF. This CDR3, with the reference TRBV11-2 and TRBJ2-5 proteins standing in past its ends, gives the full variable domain EAGVAQSPRYKIIEKRQSVAFWCNPISGHATLYWYQQILGQGPKLLIQFQNNGVVDDSQLPKDRFSAERLKGVDSTLKIQPAKLEDSAVYLCASSLAVLAGGRETQYFGPGTRLLVL.